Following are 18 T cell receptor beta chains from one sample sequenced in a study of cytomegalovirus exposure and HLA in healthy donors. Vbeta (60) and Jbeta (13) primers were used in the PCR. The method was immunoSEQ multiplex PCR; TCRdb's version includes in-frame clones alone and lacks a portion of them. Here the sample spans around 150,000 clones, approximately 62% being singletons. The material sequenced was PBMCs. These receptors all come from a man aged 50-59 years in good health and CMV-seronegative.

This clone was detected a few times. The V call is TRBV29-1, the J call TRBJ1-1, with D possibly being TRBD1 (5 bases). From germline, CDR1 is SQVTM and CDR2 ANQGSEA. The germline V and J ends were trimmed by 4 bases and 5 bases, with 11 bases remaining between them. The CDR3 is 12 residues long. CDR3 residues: CSVVRGRTEAFF. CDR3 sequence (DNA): TGCAGCGTTGTAAGGGGTAGGACTGAAGCTTTCTTT.

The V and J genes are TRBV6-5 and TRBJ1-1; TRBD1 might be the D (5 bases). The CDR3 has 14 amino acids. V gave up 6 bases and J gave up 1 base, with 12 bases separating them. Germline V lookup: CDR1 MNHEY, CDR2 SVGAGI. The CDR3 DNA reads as TGTGCCAGCAGGTACACAGGAACGAACACTGAAGCTTTCTTT. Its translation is CASRYTGTNTEAFF.

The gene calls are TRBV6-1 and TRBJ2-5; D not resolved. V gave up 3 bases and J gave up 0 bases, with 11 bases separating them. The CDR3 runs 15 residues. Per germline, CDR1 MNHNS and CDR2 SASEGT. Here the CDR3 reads CASSEQPGYQETQYF. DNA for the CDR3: TGTGCCAGCAGTGAGCAGCCCGGGTACCAAGAGACCCAGTACTTC.

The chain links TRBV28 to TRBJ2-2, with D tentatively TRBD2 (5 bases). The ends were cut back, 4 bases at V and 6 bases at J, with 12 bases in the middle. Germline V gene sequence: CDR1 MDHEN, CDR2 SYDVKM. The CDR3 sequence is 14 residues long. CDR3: CASSYRELAGELFF. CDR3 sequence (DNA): TGTGCCAGCAGTTATCGGGAATTAGCCGGGGAGCTGTTTTTT.

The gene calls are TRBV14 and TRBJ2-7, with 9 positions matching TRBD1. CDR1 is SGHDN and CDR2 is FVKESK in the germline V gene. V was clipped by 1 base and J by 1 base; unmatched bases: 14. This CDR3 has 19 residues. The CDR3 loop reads CASSQVIGQGFGRSYEQYF. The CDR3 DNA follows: TGTGCCAGCAGCCAAGTGATCGGACAGGGGTTTGGGAGGTCCTACGAGCAGTACTTC.

The DNA for the CDR3 is TGTGCCAGCAGCTCACTCCTGGGGACAGGGGGTTTTTCTTCCTACGAGCAGTACTTC. Amino acids: CASSSLLGTGGFSSYEQYF. V and J are TRBV11-2 and TRBJ2-7; 11 bases fit TRBD1. CDR3 length equals 19 residues. After removal of 4 bases from V and 1 base from J, the junction contained 15 bases not matched to a gene. Germline V gives CDR1 SGHAT, CDR2 FQNNGV. Filled out from reference TRBV11-2 and TRBJ2-7, the complete variable domain reads EAGVAQSPRYKIIEKRQSVAFWCNPISGHATLYWYQQILGQGPKLLIQFQNNGVVDDSQLPKDRFSAERLKGVDSTLKIQPAKLEDSAVYLCASSSLLGTGGFSSYEQYFGPGTRLTVT.

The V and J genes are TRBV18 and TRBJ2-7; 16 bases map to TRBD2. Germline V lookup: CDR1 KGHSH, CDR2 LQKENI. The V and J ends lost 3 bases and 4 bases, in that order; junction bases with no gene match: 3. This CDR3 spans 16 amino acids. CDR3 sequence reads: CASSPGTSGGAYEQYF. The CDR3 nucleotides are TGTGCCAGCTCACCCGGGACTAGCGGGGGGGCGTACGAGCAGTACTTC.

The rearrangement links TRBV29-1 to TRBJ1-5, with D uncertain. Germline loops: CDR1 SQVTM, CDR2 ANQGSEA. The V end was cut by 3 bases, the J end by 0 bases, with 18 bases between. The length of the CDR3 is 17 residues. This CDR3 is CSVDLQPFLDSNQPQHF. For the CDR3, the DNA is TGCAGCGTTGATTTACAGCCGTTCCTGGATAGCAATCAGCCCCAGCATTTT. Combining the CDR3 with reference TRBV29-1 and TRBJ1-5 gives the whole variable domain SAVISQKPSRDICQRGTSLTIQCQVDSQVTMMFWYRQQPGQSLTLIATANQGSEATYESGFVIDKFPISRPNLTFSTLTVSNMSPEDSSIYLCSVDLQPFLDSNQPQHFGDGTRLSIL.

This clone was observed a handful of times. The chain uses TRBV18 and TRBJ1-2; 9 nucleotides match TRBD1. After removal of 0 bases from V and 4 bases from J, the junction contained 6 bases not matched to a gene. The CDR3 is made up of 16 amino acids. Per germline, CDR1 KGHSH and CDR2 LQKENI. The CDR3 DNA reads TGTGCCAGCTCACCACCGACGGGACAGGGACCCTATGGCTACACCTTC. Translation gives CASSPPTGQGPYGYTF.

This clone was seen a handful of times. The CDR3 is CASNQLAGAPYEQYF. The DNA of the CDR3 is TGCGCCAGCAACCAACTAGCGGGGGCCCCCTACGAGCAGTACTTC. The V call is TRBV5-1, the J call TRBJ2-7; 11 positions agree with TRBD2. The CDR3 spans 15 residues. Germline assignment: CDR1 SGHRS and CDR2 YFSETQ. The junction had 7 bases not matched to a gene; V was cut back by 6 bases and J by 2 bases.

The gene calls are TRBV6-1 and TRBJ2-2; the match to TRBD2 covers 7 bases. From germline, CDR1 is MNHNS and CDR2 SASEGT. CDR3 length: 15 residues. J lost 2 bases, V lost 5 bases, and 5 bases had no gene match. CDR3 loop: CASSKASGNTGELFF. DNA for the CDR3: TGTGCCAGCAGTAAGGCTAGCGGAAACACCGGGGAGCTGTTTTTT.

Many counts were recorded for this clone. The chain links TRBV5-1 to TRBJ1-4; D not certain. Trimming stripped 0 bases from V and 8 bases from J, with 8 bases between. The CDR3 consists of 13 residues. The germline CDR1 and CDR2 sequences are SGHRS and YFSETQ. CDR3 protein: CASSLGGGEKLFF. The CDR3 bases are TGCGCCAGCAGCTTGGGGGGAGGCGAAAAACTGTTTTTT.

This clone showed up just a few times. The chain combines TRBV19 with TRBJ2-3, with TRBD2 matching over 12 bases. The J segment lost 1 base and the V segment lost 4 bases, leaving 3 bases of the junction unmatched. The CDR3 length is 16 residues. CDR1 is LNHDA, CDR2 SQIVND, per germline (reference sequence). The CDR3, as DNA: TGTGCCAGTAGTACGCGGACTAGCGGGGGCACAGATACGCAGTATTTT. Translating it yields CASSTRTSGGTDTQYF.

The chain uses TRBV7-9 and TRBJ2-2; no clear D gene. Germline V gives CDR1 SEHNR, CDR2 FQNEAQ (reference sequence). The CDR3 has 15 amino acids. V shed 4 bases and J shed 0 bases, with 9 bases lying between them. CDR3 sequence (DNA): TGTGCCAGCAGCTCCTCAGGTTCGAACACCGGGGAGCTGTTTTTT. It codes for CASSSSGSNTGELFF.

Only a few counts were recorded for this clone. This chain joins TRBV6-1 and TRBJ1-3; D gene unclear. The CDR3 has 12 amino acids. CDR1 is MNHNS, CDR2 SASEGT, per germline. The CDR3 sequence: CATEGVGNTIYF. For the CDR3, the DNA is TGTGCGACCGAGGGAGTTGGAAACACCATATATTTT.

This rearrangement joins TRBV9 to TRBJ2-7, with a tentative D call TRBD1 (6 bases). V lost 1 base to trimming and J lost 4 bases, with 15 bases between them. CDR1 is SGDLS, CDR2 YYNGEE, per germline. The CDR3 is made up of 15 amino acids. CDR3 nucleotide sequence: TGTGCCAGCAGCGTAAGTGGGGGCGCTGGGTACGAGCAGTACTTC. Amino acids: CASSVSGGAGYEQYF.

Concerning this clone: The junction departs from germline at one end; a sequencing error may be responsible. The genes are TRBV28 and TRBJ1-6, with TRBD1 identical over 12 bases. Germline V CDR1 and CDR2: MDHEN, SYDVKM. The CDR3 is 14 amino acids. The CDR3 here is CASSLRGGQGAPLF. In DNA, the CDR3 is TGTGCCAGCAGTTTAAGGGGGGGACAGGGGGCCCCCCTCTTT.

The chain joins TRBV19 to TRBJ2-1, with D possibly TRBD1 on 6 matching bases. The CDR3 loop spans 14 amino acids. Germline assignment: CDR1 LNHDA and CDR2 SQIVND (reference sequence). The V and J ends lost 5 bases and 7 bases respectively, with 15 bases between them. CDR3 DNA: TGTGCCAGTAGTTACAGGGTAAAGGGGAATGAGCAGTTCTTC. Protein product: CASSYRVKGNEQFF.